Each of the 28 T cell receptor beta chains below was sequenced from the same sample in a study of shared T cell receptors in the human thymus. Clones were sequenced by immunoSEQ multiplex PCR, and TCRdb holds only the in-frame ones, with some missing. The sample has about 380,000 clones, approximately 95% seen once; the top ten hold approximately 0.02%. Sequencing was performed on thymocytes. These TCRs come from a human donor.

The V and J genes are TRBV30 and TRBJ2-7; TRBD2 might be the D (5 bases). The V end was cut by 7 bases, the J end by 1 base, with 14 bases between. The CDR3 loop spans 13 amino acids. Per the germline V gene, CDR1 is GTSNPN and CDR2 is SVGIG (reference sequence). CDR3 nucleotides: TGTGCCTCTCTTACTAGAATTTCCTACGAGCAGTACTTC. Protein: CASLTRISYEQYF.

There are a few counts of this clone. This sequence joins TRBV15 and TRBJ2-3; 8 bases are a match to TRBD2. The CDR3 extends over 15 amino acids. Per germline, CDR1 LNHNV and CDR2 YYDKDF (reference sequence). After removal of 7 bases from V and 1 base from J, the junction contained 7 bases not matched to a gene. The CDR3, as DNA: TGTGCCACCACCCTCACTAGCGGAGGCACAGATACGCAGTATTTT. It yields the protein CATTLTSGGTDTQYF.

CDR3 loop: CASSLGLLGTGNEQFF. In DNA, the CDR3 is TGTGCCAGCAGTTTAGGTTTGCTGGGTACGGGGAATGAGCAGTTCTTC. The chain carries TRBV28 and TRBJ2-1; D perhaps matches TRBD2 (5 bases). Per the germline V gene, CDR1 is MDHEN and CDR2 is SYDVKM. This CDR3 comprises 16 residues. V was trimmed by 2 bases and J by 7 bases, leaving 18 bases between them.

The V gene is TRBV19, the J gene TRBJ2-1; either TRBD1 or TRBD2 may fit D (5 bases each). The CDR3 is 16 amino acids. The ends were cut back, 6 bases at V and 2 bases at J, with 17 bases in the middle. The germline CDR1 and CDR2 sequences are LNHDA and SQIVND (reference sequence). CDR3 bases: TGTGCCAGTAGACCACCTCGGGGACCCCCCTACAATGAGCAGTTCTTC. Translating gives CASRPPRGPPYNEQFF. Drawing the rest from reference TRBV19 and TRBJ2-1, the complete variable domain is DGGITQSPKYLFRKEGQNVTLSCEQNLNHDAMYWYRQDPGQGLRLIYYSQIVNDFQKGDIAEGYSVSREKKESFPLTVTSAQKNPTAFYLCASRPPRGPPYNEQFFGPGTRLTVL.

The chain has TRBV7-9 and TRBJ2-7, with D possibly TRBD2 on 5 matching bases. V lost 3 bases and J lost 2, with 14 bases in between. This CDR3 contains 15 residues. Germline loops: CDR1 SEHNR, CDR2 FQNEAQ (reference sequence). This CDR3 reads CASSFGRVPPYEQYF. Written as DNA, the CDR3 is TGTGCCAGCAGCTTTGGGCGGGTCCCCCCCTACGAGCAGTACTTC.

The sample holds a few counts of this clone. The gene calls are TRBV27 and TRBJ2-7; 7 nucleotides align to TRBD1. V shed 3 bases, J shed 9 bases, and the junction held 14 bases outside the gene matches. The CDR3 is made up of 15 amino acids. Looked up from germline, CDR1 is MNHEY and CDR2 is SMNVEV (reference sequence). CDR3 sequence reads: CASSFHTGDVRAQYF. CDR3 nucleotide sequence: TGTGCCAGCAGTTTTCACACAGGGGATGTCCGGGCGCAGTACTTC.

The genes are TRBV28 and TRBJ2-3, with 8 bases aligning to TRBD2. V was pared by 5 bases and J by 2 bases, with 15 bases of the junction left unmatched. Germline values: CDR1 MDHEN, CDR2 SYDVKM. The CDR3 totals 18 residues. The CDR3 nucleotides are TGTGCCAGCAGTACCCACTATACTAGCGGATCCTCCACAGATACGCAGTATTTT. Amino acid sequence: CASSTHYTSGSSTDTQYF.

This chain uses TRBV10-3 with TRBJ1-1, with TRBD1 matching over 11 bases. Looked up from germline, CDR1 is ENHRY and CDR2 is SYGVKD. This CDR3 has 18 residues. V lost 2 bases, J lost 0 bases, and 8 bases stayed unmatched. CDR3 region: CAISEEGQGDLMNTEAFF. The DNA for the CDR3 is TGTGCCATCAGTGAGGAGGGACAGGGGGACCTAATGAACACTGAAGCTTTCTTT.

This clone has a handful of counts. The rearrangement links TRBV2 to TRBJ1-5; 7 positions match TRBD1. Unmatched junction bases numbered 12, after V lost 0 bases and J lost 4 bases. The CDR3 totals 18 residues. CDR1 is SNHLY, CDR2 FYNNEI, per germline. CDR3 region: CASSEALPISGGNQPQHF. CDR3 nucleotide sequence: TGTGCCAGCAGTGAAGCGCTTCCGATCTCAGGGGGTAATCAGCCCCAGCATTTT.

The chain carries TRBV4-2 and TRBJ2-1; 11 positions match TRBD2. V lost 5 bases and J lost 3; bases outside the gene matches: 6. Germline-derived CDR1 and CDR2 are LGHNA and YNFKEQ. This CDR3 is built from 16 residues. This CDR3 reads CASSSKLAGDYNEQFF. CDR3 coding DNA: TGTGCCAGCAGCTCAAAACTAGCGGGAGACTACAATGAGCAGTTCTTC.

This clone was counted between two and nine times. V usage is TRBV10-1 and J usage is TRBJ1-1, with a possible D match to TRBD1 (5 bases). V gave up 8 bases and J gave up 5 bases, with 12 bases separating them. Germline V gene sequence: CDR1 WNHNN, CDR2 SYGVQD (reference sequence). The CDR3 has 12 residues. CDR3 region: CASRAGGTEAFF. The CDR3 nucleotides read TGCGCCAGCCGGGCGGGGGGGACTGAAGCTTTCTTT.

This CDR3 is CASSPSHTDTTFSGNTIYF. In nucleotides, the CDR3 is TGTGCCAGCAGTCCCTCTCACACAGATACAACCTTCTCTGGAAACACCATATATTTT. The chain joins TRBV28 to TRBJ1-3; D call uncertain. The CDR3 is made up of 19 amino acids. The germline gives CDR1 MDHEN, CDR2 SYDVKM. V shed 5 bases and J shed 0 bases, with 23 bases lying between them.

This chain connects TRBV9 to TRBJ1-4; the D gene is possibly TRBD1 (6 bases). The CDR3 length is 16 residues. CDR1 and CDR2 from the germline V gene are SGDLS and YYNGEE. The ends were cut back, 0 bases at V and 8 bases at J, with 17 bases in the middle. This chain's CDR3 is CASSVEEWGLEEKLFF. Here the CDR3 DNA reads TGTGCCAGCAGCGTAGAGGAGTGGGGGCTAGAAGAAAAACTGTTTTTT.

This chain connects TRBV4-3 to TRBJ1-4; tentatively, D is TRBD1 (5 bases). V lost 0 bases and J lost 7, with 15 bases in between. The CDR3 runs 16 residues. In germline, CDR1 is LGHNA, CDR2 YSLEER. CDR3 in DNA: TGCGCCAGCAGCCAAGATGGGTCAGACAGAAGTGAAAAACTGTTTTTT. It translates to CASSQDGSDRSEKLFF.

This sequence joins TRBV29-1 and TRBJ2-7; 11 bases are shared with TRBD1. V gave up 5 bases and J gave up 2 bases; unmatched junction bases: 11. The germline gives CDR1 SQVTM, CDR2 ANQGSEA. The CDR3 has 16 amino acids. This chain's CDR3 is CSVQIPGTGGPYEQYF. The CDR3 DNA sequence: TGCAGCGTTCAGATCCCCGGGACAGGGGGTCCCTACGAGCAGTACTTC.

This chain uses TRBV28 with TRBJ2-3; D unresolved. Trimming removed 2 bases from V and 6 bases from J, with 6 bases in between. CDR1 and CDR2 from the germline V gene are MDHEN and SYDVKM. The CDR3 has 12 residues. CDR3 protein: CASSLRVDTQYF. The CDR3 nucleotides read TGTGCCAGCAGTTTAAGGGTGGATACGCAGTATTTT.

The chain recombines TRBV5-1 with TRBJ2-1, with no clear D. Germline CDR1 reads SGHRS; CDR2 reads YFSETQ. The V end lost 1 base, the J end lost 8 bases, and 22 bases lay between the germline ends. The CDR3 has 17 residues. The CDR3 region is CASSLIGSARRSDEQFF. As DNA, the CDR3 is TGCGCCAGCAGCTTGATCGGGTCAGCGCGGCGTAGTGATGAGCAGTTCTTC.

The J gene is TRBJ2-2, the V gene TRBV29-1; 9 bases are shared with TRBD1. Losses at the gene ends were 4 bases for V and 1 base for J; bases not matched to a gene: 19. This CDR3 region has 20 residues. Per the germline V gene, CDR1 is SQVTM and CDR2 is ANQGSEA. This chain's CDR3 is CSVVQQQSTETGGNTGELFF. CDR3 nucleotide sequence: TGCAGCGTTGTTCAGCAACAATCCACCGAGACAGGGGGGAACACCGGGGAGCTGTTTTTT.

This rearrangement joins TRBV19 to TRBJ1-5, with unresolved D. CDR1 LNHDA and CDR2 SQIVND come from the germline V gene (reference sequence). V was clipped by 1 base and J by 5 bases, with 21 bases between them. The CDR3 contains 18 residues. The DNA of the CDR3 is TGTGCCAGTAGTATAGGCCACCCTCGGGGATGTGGGGATCAGCCCCAGCATTTT. Encoded protein: CASSIGHPRGCGDQPQHF.

The genes are TRBV5-1 and TRBJ2-3; D remains unclear. The CDR3 is 16 amino acids. Germline values: CDR1 SGHRS, CDR2 YFSETQ. The V end lost 4 bases, the J end lost 0 bases, and 15 bases lay between the germline ends. The CDR3 protein is CASSRSRITSTDTQYF. For the CDR3, the DNA is TGCGCCAGCAGCCGTTCACGCATAACTAGCACAGATACGCAGTATTTT.

The sample holds one count of this clone. The genes are TRBV27 and TRBJ1-4, with TRBD1 matching 9 bases. With 6 bases clipped from V and 7 bases from J, the junction kept 3 bases outside the gene matches. The CDR3 loop spans 13 amino acids. In germline, CDR1 is MNHEY, CDR2 SMNVEV (reference sequence). The CDR3 region is CASRRTGVEKLFF. The CDR3 DNA follows: TGTGCCAGCAGAAGGACAGGGGTTGAAAAACTGTTTTTT.

V is TRBV6-6 and J is TRBJ1-2; D is unresolved. The V end lost 0 bases, the J end lost 8 bases, and 10 bases lay between the germline ends. CDR3 size: 13 residues. Germline V gives CDR1 MNHNY, CDR2 SVGAGI (reference sequence). The CDR3 protein is CASSYSRTDGYTF. CDR3 DNA sequence: TGTGCCAGCAGTTACTCGCGGACGGACGGCTACACCTTC.

The rearrangement uses TRBV5-6 and TRBJ2-7, with 8 bases lining up with TRBD1. The CDR3 loop spans 15 amino acids. V was pared by 5 bases and J by 7 bases, with 14 bases of the junction left unmatched. Germline V lookup: CDR1 SGHDT, CDR2 YYEEEE. The CDR3, as DNA: TGTGCCAGCAGGGAGAGACAGGGGTTAGGAGGGGAGCAGTACTTC. This encodes CASRERQGLGGEQYF.

Points on this clone: A junction end diverges from the germline sequence, so it may reflect a read error. The chain uses TRBV7-7 and TRBJ2-2; possible D gene TRBD2, 6 bases. The length of the CDR3 is 18 residues. CDR1 is SSHAT, CDR2 FNYEAQ, per germline (reference sequence). The CDR3 nucleotides read TGTGCTAGCAGCTTAGCGGTCCTGACGGCAGCGAACACCGGGGAGCTGTTTTTT. It specifies CASSLAVLTAANTGELFF.

This clone occurred once. The rearrangement links TRBV27 to TRBJ2-1; 9 nucleotides agree with TRBD2. J was trimmed by 2 bases and V by 4 bases; bases with no gene match: 6. Germline assignment: CDR1 MNHEY and CDR2 SMNVEV (reference sequence). The CDR3 length is 16 residues. CDR3 DNA sequence: TGTGCCAGCAGTTCCGAACAGCGGGAGGCCTACAATGAGCAGTTCTTC. Its protein product is CASSSEQREAYNEQFF.

The chain has TRBV18 and TRBJ2-5, with D possibly being TRBD2 (5 bases). Trimming stripped 3 bases from V and 1 base from J, with 18 bases between. Germline V gene lookup returns CDR1 KGHSH and CDR2 LQKENI. The length of the CDR3 is 17 residues. CDR3 in DNA: TGTGCCAGCTCACCGGGTTATAGCATACGGGGCCAAGAGACCCAGTACTTC. Protein sequence: CASSPGYSIRGQETQYF.

V usage is TRBV7-2 and J usage is TRBJ2-2; 11 nucleotides agree with TRBD2. Losses at the gene ends were 1 base for V and 4 bases for J; bases not matched to a gene: 5. CDR3 length equals 17 residues. Germline loops: CDR1 SGHTA, CDR2 FQGNSA. The CDR3 DNA follows: TGTGCCAGCAGCTTAGGTTCTAGCGGGAGGTGCACCGGGGAGCTGTTTTTT. Protein: CASSLGSSGRCTGELFF.

The rearrangement joins TRBV7-8 to TRBJ2-1; TRBD2 agrees at 15 bases. CDR1 is SGHVS, CDR2 FQNEAQ, per germline. The CDR3 runs to 19 residues. The V and J ends lost 2 bases and 9 bases, in that order; junction bases with no gene match: 14. This CDR3 reads CASSLWGRSGLAGGAEQFF. CDR3 DNA sequence: TGTGCCAGCAGCTTATGGGGCAGATCGGGACTAGCGGGAGGCGCTGAGCAGTTCTTC.